This T cell receptor (beta chain) was captured in a study of blood T cell repertoires in COVID-19. Study summary: Researchers got acute and convalescent COVID-19 samples from the United States, Italy and Spain. T cells, B-cell-depleted T cells, or PBMCs supplied cDNA or gDNA.

In the authors' workflow: Amplification of reference gene primers provided the estimated nucleated cell counts. Profiled with immunoSEQ multiplex PCR; TCRdb holds only in-frame clones, not every one. V, J and clone size derive from that table, while D and trimming were established from the DNA sequence. The sample lists under 250,000 clones, 84% occurring once. The trim removed 4 bases at V and 12 bases at J, leaving 8 bases unmatched. The length of the CDR3 is 16 residues. CDR1 SGHKS and CDR2 YYEKEE come from the germline V gene (reference sequence). The TCR sequence derives from a woman aged 45-65 years with active or convalescent COVID-19. The chain carries TRBV5-5 and TRBJ2-6, with 15 bases lining up with TRBD2. Sample: peripheral blood. The CDR3 protein is CASSPGTSGGLGVLTF. CDR3 coding DNA: TGTGCCAGCAGCCCAGGGACTAGCGGGGGGTTGGGCGTCCTGACTTTC.